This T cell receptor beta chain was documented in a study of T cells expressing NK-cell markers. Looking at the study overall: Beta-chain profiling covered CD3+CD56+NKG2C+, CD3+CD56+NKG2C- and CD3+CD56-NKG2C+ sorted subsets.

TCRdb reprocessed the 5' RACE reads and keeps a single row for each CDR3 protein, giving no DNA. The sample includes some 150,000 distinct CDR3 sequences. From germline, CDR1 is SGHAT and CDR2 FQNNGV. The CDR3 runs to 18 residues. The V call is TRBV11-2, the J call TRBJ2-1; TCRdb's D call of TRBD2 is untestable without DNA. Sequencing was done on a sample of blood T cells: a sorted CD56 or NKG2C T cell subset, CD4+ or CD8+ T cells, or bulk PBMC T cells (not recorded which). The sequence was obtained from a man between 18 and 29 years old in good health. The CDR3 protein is CASSPGLAGVTSYNEQFF.